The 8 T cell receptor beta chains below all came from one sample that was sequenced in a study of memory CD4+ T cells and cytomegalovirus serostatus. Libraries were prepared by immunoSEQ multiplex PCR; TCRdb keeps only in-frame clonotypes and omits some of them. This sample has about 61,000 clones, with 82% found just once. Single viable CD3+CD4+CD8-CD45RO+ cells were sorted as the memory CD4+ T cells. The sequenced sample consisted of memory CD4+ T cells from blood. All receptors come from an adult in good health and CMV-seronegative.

CDR3 residues: CASSSARLASKRYEQFF. In DNA form, the CDR3 reads TGTGCCAGCAGTTCGGCCCGACTAGCTTCCAAGAGGTATGAGCAGTTCTTC. This chain connects TRBV28 to TRBJ2-1; 7 nucleotides align to TRBD2. V gave up 4 bases and J gave up 8 bases; unmatched junction bases: 17. This CDR3 region has 17 residues. The germline V gene encodes CDR1 MDHEN and CDR2 SYDVKM.

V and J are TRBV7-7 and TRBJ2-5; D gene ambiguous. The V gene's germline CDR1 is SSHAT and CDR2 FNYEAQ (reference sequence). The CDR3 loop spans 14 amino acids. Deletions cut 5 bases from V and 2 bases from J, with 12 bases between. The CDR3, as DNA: TGTGCCAGCAGCAGGGCAGGCCGTCAAGAGACCCAGTACTTC. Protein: CASSRAGRQETQYF. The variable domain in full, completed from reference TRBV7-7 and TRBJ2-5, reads GAGVSQSPRYKVTKRGQDVTLRCDPISSHATLYWYQQALGQGPEFLTYFNYEAQPDKSGLPSDRFSAERPEGSISTLTIQRTEQRDSAMYRCASSRAGRQETQYFGPGTRLLVL.

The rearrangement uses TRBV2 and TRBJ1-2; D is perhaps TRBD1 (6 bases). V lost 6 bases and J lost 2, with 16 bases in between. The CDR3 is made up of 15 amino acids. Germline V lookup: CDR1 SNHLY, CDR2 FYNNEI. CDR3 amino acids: CASSPRGNSNYGYTF. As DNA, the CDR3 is TGTGCCAGCAGCCCCAGGGGAAACAGCAACTATGGCTACACCTTC.

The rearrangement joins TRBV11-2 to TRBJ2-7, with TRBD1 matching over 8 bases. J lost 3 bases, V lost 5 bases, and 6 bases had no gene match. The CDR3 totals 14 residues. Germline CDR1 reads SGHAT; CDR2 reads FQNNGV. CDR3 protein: CASSNRDRSYEQYF. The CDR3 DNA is TGTGCCAGCAGCAACCGGGACAGGAGCTACGAGCAGTACTTC.

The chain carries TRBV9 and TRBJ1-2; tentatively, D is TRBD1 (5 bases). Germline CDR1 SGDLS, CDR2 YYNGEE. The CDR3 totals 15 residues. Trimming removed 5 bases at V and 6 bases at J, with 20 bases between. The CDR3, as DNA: TGTGCCAGCAGTGCCTACCGTGGGGGACGGGATGGCTACACCTTC. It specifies CASSAYRGGRDGYTF.

This CDR3 is CASRSSPGGNYGYTF. CDR3 nucleotide sequence: TGTGCCAGTAGGAGCTCTCCGGGCGGGAACTATGGCTACACCTTC. The V and J genes are TRBV19 and TRBJ1-2, with D unclear. The CDR3 consists of 15 residues. The germline gives CDR1 LNHDA, CDR2 SQIVND (reference sequence). V lost 6 bases to trimming and J lost 2 bases, with 16 bases between them.

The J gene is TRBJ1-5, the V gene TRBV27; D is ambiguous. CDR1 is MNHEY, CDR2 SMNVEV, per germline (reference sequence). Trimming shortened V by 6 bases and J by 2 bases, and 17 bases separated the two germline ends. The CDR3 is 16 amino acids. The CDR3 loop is CASSRLSPSGNQPQHF. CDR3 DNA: TGTGCCAGCAGCCGTTTATCCCCCAGCGGCAATCAGCCCCAGCATTTT.

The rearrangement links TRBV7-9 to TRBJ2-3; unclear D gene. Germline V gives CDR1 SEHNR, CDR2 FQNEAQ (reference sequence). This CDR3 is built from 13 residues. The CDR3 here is CATTVGSTDTQYF. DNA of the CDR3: TGTGCGACCACAGTAGGGAGCACAGATACGCAGTATTTT. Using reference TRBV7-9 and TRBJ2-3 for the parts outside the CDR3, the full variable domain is DTGVSQNPRHKITKRGQNVTFRCDPISEHNRLYWYRQTLGQGPEFLTYFQNEAQLEKSRLLSDRFSAERPKGSFSTLEIQRTEQGDSAMYLCATTVGSTDTQYFGPGTRLTVL.